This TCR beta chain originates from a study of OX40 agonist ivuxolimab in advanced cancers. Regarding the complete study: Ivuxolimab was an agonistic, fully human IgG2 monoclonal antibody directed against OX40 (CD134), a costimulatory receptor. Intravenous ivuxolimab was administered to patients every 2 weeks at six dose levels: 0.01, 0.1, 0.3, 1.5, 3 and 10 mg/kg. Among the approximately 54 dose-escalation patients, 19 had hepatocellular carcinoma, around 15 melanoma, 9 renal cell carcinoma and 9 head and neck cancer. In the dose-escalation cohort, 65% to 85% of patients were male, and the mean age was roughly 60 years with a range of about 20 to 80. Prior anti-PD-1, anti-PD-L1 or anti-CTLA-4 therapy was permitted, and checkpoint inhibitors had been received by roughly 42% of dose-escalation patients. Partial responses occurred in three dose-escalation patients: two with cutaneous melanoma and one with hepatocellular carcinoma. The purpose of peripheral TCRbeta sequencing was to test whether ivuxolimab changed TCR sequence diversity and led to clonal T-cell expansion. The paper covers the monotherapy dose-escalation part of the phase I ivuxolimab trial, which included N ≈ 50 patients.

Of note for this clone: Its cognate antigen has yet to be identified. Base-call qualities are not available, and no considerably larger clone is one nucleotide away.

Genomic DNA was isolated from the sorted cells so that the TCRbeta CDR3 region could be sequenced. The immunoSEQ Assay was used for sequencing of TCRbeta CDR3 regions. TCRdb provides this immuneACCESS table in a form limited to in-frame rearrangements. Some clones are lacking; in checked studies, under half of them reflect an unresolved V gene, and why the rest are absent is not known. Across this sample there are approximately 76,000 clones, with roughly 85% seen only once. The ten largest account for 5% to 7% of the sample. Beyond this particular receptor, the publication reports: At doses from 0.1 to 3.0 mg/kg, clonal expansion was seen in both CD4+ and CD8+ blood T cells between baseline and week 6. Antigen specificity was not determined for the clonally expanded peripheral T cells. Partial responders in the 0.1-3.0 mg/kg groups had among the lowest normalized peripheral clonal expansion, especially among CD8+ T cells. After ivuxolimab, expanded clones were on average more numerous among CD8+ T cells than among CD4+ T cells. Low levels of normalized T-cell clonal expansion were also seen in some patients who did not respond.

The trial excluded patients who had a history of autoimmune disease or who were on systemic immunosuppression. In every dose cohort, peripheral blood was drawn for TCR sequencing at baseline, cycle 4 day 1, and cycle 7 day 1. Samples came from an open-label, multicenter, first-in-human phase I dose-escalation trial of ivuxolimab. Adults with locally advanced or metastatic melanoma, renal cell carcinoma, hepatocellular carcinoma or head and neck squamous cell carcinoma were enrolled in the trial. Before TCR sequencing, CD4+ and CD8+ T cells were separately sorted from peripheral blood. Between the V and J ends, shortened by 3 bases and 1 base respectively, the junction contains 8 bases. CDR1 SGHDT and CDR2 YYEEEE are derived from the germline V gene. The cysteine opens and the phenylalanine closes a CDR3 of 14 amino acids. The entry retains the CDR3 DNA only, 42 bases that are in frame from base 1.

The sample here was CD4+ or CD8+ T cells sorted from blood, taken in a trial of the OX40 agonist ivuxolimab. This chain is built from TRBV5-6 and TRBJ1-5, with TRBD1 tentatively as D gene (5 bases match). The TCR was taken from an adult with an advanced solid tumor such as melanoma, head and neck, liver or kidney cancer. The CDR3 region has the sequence CASSWRGSNQPQHF. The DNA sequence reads TGTGCCAGCAGCTGGAGGGGAAGCAATCAGCCCCAGCATTTT.